This T cell receptor (beta chain) was sequenced for a study of cytomegalovirus exposure and HLA in healthy donors (dated by TCRdb to about 2017). With respect to the entire study: A later analysis indicated that the 120 validation repertoires were generated on the platform also employed for the 700 or so repertoires of the first cohort. High-throughput TCR immunosequencing, statistical association of individual TCRs with disease status, and machine learning were combined to predict cytomegalovirus infection status. The aim of the study was to test whether cataloging public T cell receptors could identify signatures of past pathogen exposure. Besides the first cohort of more than 650 subjects, a separate validation cohort made up of about 120 different subjects was used.

What the authors observed across the whole study: The study gave a list of 150 to 200 TCR beta chains associated with cytomegalovirus. The classifier was reported to diagnose cytomegalovirus status with high specificity and sensitivity in both the original cohort and the validation cohort. The authors suggested that the approach could potentially be extended to other disease states and immunological phenotypes. In a later analysis, TCRs clustered in the first cohort were found to also tend to co-occur in the 120 validation repertoires, with 85% to 95% of cluster scores above 0. A later analysis lacked HLA typing for the validation cohort, so it scored co-occurrence in that cohort across all 120 or so repertoires. Three of the identified cytomegalovirus-associated TCR beta chains were confirmed in vitro to be specific for cytomegalovirus antigens. While some public TCRs were present in many individuals, most TCR sequences turned up only very rarely across donors.

To note about this clone: There is no known antigen for this receptor. No quality values exist for individual bases; no much larger clone is one base distant.

The CDR3 runs 15 residues from the cysteine to the phenylalanine. Solely the CDR3 DNA is kept, with 45 bases framed from the first base. The germline V gene encodes CDR1 SGHTA and CDR2 FQGNSA. Trimming removed 5 bases from V and 5 bases from J; the gene matches leave 10 bases unexplained. Donors formed part of the validation cohort, which comprised some 120 subjects and was distinct from the first cohort of 550 to 850 subjects. Libraries were made using the immunoSEQ multiplex PCR assay. The original pipeline was this. To diagnose cytomegalovirus status from the catalog of TCR beta chain sequences, a statistical classification framework was built. Entries here come from immuneACCESS through TCRdb and include only in-frame sequences with V and J called. Some clones fail to appear in such tables; in the studies checked, an unresolved V gene covers under half of the shortfall, and the cause of the remainder is unknown. Clone size and V and J calls were adopted from that table, with D and trimming inferred from the DNA. Here the sample has about 170,000 clones; 90% to 97% occur a single time. The ten most abundant clones make up around 0.9% of the sample.

The sequence links TRBV7-2 to TRBJ2-7, and 9 junction bases match TRBD1. This clonotype originated in a woman younger than 30 in good health and CMV-seronegative. Sequencing was performed on PBMCs. The CDR3: CASSTAGTGLNEQYF. Here is the DNA: TGTGCCAGCAGCACTGCCGGGACAGGGCTAAACGAGCAGTACTTC.